These 28 T cell receptor beta chains were all obtained from the same sample, sequenced in a study of human thymus T cells (dated by TCRdb to the early 2020s). Thymus tissue was collected as surgical resects that were removed during corrective cardiac surgery. Preparation of the library involved the immunoSEQ multiplex PCR assay. Drawn from immuneACCESS, this table holds only the in-frame rearrangements with V and J called that TCRdb kept. Clones are partly lost; checked studies trace under half to an unresolved V gene and leave the rest unexplained. The sample table contains some 120,000 clones; only one count was recorded for around 94% of them. The leading ten clones occupy around 0.022% of the sample. The sample taken for sequencing was thymus tissue. The receptor source for this set is a boy in the first two years of life with a congenital heart defect but otherwise immunologically healthy.

The chain links TRBV4-1 to TRBJ1-3; tentative D call: TRBD1 (5 bases). The CDR3 consists of 15 residues. Trimming removed 1 base at V and 3 bases at J, with 10 bases between. Germline V gene data show CDR1 as MGHRA and CDR2 as YSYEKL. The CDR3 DNA follows: TGCGCCAGCAGCCAAGTTCGGGGGGGTGGAAACACCATATATTTT. It specifies CASSQVRGGGNTIYF.

The chain links TRBV7-3 to TRBJ2-1, with 7 positions matching TRBD2. This CDR3 is 17 amino acids long. CDR1 and CDR2 from the germline V gene are SGHTA and FQGTGA. J was trimmed by 1 base and V by 5 bases; bases with no gene match: 11. This chain's CDR3 is CASSTSTGTKSYNEQFF. CDR3 nucleotides: TGTGCCAGCAGCACGAGTACCGGGACTAAGTCCTACAATGAGCAGTTCTTC.

The rearrangement links TRBV5-8 to TRBJ2-7; 9 nucleotides agree with TRBD2. Germline lookup yields CDR1 SGHTS and CDR2 YDEGEE. The length of the CDR3 is 15 residues. With V trimmed by 4 bases and J by 5 bases, 10 bases remained unmatched. This chain's CDR3 is CASSREGLAWHEQYF. CDR3 bases: TGTGCCAGCAGCCGCGAGGGACTAGCTTGGCACGAGCAGTACTTC.

CDR3 residues: CASSRGRNTEAFF. In DNA, the CDR3 is TGTGCCAGCAGCAGGGGGCGGAACACTGAAGCTTTCTTT. J is TRBJ1-1 and V is TRBV28; TRBD1 matches 8 bases. Germline assignment: CDR1 MDHEN and CDR2 SYDVKM. V gave up 6 bases and J gave up 1 base; unmatched junction bases: 1. The CDR3 is made up of 13 amino acids.

This clone appeared once. V and J are TRBV7-2 and TRBJ1-5; D unclear. The CDR3 totals 12 residues. The V end was cut by 1 base, the J end by 6 bases, with 4 bases between. Germline values: CDR1 SGHTA, CDR2 FQGNSA. The chain's CDR3 is CASSLGAQPQHF. In DNA form, the CDR3 reads TGTGCCAGCAGCTTAGGAGCTCAGCCCCAGCATTTT.

CDR3 DNA sequence: TGTGCCAGCAGCGGGGACAAGCTAACGCAGTATTTT. Residues: CASSGDKLTQYF. The chain joins TRBV7-2 to TRBJ2-3; D possibly corresponds to TRBD1 (6 bases). Between the trimmed V and J ends, which lost 5 bases and 9 bases, there was a span of 12 bases. The CDR3 spans 12 residues. Germline V gene lookup returns CDR1 SGHTA and CDR2 FQGNSA.

CDR3 residues: CASSPGVLGSRRVNTIYF. DNA for the CDR3: TGTGCCAGCAGCCCCGGGGTCCTGGGGAGTCGTCGGGTAAACACCATATATTTT. This chain joins TRBV7-9 and TRBJ1-3; no reliable D call. The CDR3 runs to 18 residues. Trimming removed 5 bases from V and 6 bases from J, with 26 bases in between. The V gene's germline CDR1 is SEHNR and CDR2 FQNEAQ (reference sequence).

This sequence joins TRBV27 and TRBJ2-7; D may be TRBD2 (6 bases). The V gene lost 5 bases and the J gene lost 3 bases, with 17 bases spanning the gap. The CDR3 runs 15 residues. Germline loops: CDR1 MNHEY, CDR2 SMNVEV (reference sequence). CDR3 in DNA: TGTGCCAGCAGTGGATGGGGGGAGGACGGCTACGAGCAGTACTTC. Translating it yields CASSGWGEDGYEQYF.

This chain connects TRBV5-4 to TRBJ2-1, with D uncertain. This CDR3 is built from 13 residues. V gave up 0 bases and J gave up 6 bases, with 7 bases separating them. Germline CDR1 is SGHNT and CDR2 is YYREEE (reference sequence). The CDR3 DNA sequence: TGTGCCAGCAGCTTGGATTTTGCCAATGAGCAGTTCTTC. It encodes CASSLDFANEQFF.

The V gene is TRBV10-2, the J gene TRBJ2-1; either TRBD1 or TRBD2 may fit D (5 bases each). The CDR3 loop spans 17 amino acids. V gave up 3 bases and J gave up 2 bases, with 17 bases separating them. Germline CDR1 WSHSY, CDR2 SAAADI. CDR3: CASSDIEKGTAYNEQFF. CDR3 nucleotide sequence: TGCGCCAGCAGTGATATTGAGAAGGGGACGGCCTACAATGAGCAGTTCTTC.

The chain is built from TRBV4-3 and TRBJ2-3, with D possibly TRBD2 on 7 matching bases. The CDR3 length is 18 residues. Deletions cut 0 bases from V and 0 bases from J, with 16 bases between. Germline V lookup: CDR1 LGHNA, CDR2 YSLEER. The CDR3 sequence: CASSQDRGGPTSTDTQYF. DNA for the CDR3: TGCGCCAGCAGCCAAGATAGGGGGGGCCCAACTAGCACAGATACGCAGTATTTT.

V is TRBV5-1 and J is TRBJ1-2; tentatively, D is TRBD1 (6 bases). The CDR3 loop spans 15 amino acids. Germline V lookup: CDR1 SGHRS, CDR2 YFSETQ. The V gene lost 0 bases and the J gene lost 4 bases, with 13 bases spanning the gap. The CDR3 DNA reads TGCGCCAGCAGCTTGGCCACAGGGATGAGCTATGGCTACACCTTC. Amino acids: CASSLATGMSYGYTF.

This chain joins TRBV6-5 and TRBJ2-7; no clear D. Germline loops: CDR1 MNHEY, CDR2 SVGAGI. Deletions cut 5 bases from V and 3 bases from J, with 5 bases between. The CDR3 covers 11 residues. DNA for the CDR3: TGTGCCAGCAGTGAACTCTACGAGCAGTACTTC. Its protein is CASSELYEQYF.

The chain joins TRBV7-9 to TRBJ2-7; perhaps TRBD1 as D (5 bases). Trimming left V 2 bases short and J 6 bases short, with 8 bases between. The CDR3 runs to 12 residues. Looked up from germline, CDR1 is SEHNR and CDR2 is FQNEAQ (reference sequence). The CDR3 bases are TGTGCCAGCAGCTTAAATGGGGCCGAGCAGTACTTC. Its translation: CASSLNGAEQYF.

J is TRBJ1-4 and V is TRBV4-1, with D possibly TRBD1 on 6 matching bases. Germline lookup yields CDR1 MGHRA and CDR2 YSYEKL. V lost 1 base to trimming and J lost 2 bases, with 14 bases between them. This CDR3 region has 17 residues. Here the CDR3 DNA reads TGCGCCAGCAGCCAAGTACAGGGTGAATGGACTAATGAAAAACTGTTTTTT. This translates into CASSQVQGEWTNEKLFF.

The chain couples TRBV4-3 to TRBJ1-2, with D unclear. This CDR3 region has 14 residues. Germline lookup yields CDR1 LGHNA and CDR2 YSLEER. V was shortened by 3 bases and J by 4 bases, with 12 bases between the two germline ends. The CDR3 DNA reads TGCGCCAGCAGCCACCGAGAGGGCGGCTATGGCTACACCTTC. Its translation: CASSHREGGYGYTF.

V gene TRBV29-1 combines with J gene TRBJ2-7; D remains unclear. V lost 4 bases and J lost 0, with 7 bases in between. This CDR3 is built from 12 residues. CDR1 is SQVTM and CDR2 is ANQGSEA in the germline V gene. DNA of the CDR3: TGCAGCGTTGGGGATGGCTCCTACGAGCAGTACTTC. It translates to CSVGDGSYEQYF.

In DNA, the CDR3 is TGTGCCAGCAGTTACCTTGGAGGGATCGACTATGGCTACACCTTC. Amino acids: CASSYLGGIDYGYTF. This sequence joins TRBV6-6 and TRBJ1-2; D not resolved. This CDR3 is 15 amino acids long. The germline CDR1 and CDR2 sequences are MNHNY and SVGAGI (reference sequence). Trimming took 2 bases from V and 3 from J, leaving 13 bases between them.

The rearrangement uses TRBV10-2 and TRBJ1-1; D not resolved. The V end was cut by 6 bases, the J end by 11 bases, with 16 bases between. The germline gives CDR1 WSHSY, CDR2 SAAADI. The CDR3 sequence is 12 residues long. DNA of the CDR3: TGCGCCAGCAGCGAAGGAGCCTACTGGGCTTTCTTT. This encodes CASSEGAYWAFF.

The chain has TRBV7-2 and TRBJ1-2; 7 nucleotides match TRBD1. The junction had 12 bases not matched to a gene; V was cut back by 3 bases and J by 2 bases. CDR3 length: 17 amino acids. Germline CDR1 reads SGHTA; CDR2 reads FQGNSA. CDR3 loop: CASSFPETGWLNYGYTF. The CDR3 coding sequence is TGTGCCAGCAGCTTTCCCGAGACAGGGTGGCTAAACTATGGCTACACCTTC.

J is TRBJ2-1 and V is TRBV27, with D possibly TRBD1 on 7 matching bases. CDR3 length: 14 amino acids. Trimming cost V 1 base and J 7 bases, with 11 bases left between them. From germline, CDR1 is MNHEY and CDR2 SMNVEV (reference sequence). The CDR3 DNA reads as TGTGCCAGCAGTTTATGGGACAGCGGGAATGAGCAGTTCTTC. It encodes CASSLWDSGNEQFF.

The V call is TRBV7-6, the J call TRBJ2-4; 8 positions agree with TRBD1. In germline, CDR1 is SGHVS, CDR2 FNYEAQ. The CDR3 consists of 20 residues. V was clipped by 5 bases and J by 0 bases; unmatched bases: 18. The DNA of the CDR3 is TGTGCCAGCAGCCCACTAGGGGGACAGGACTCCAGAGTAGCCAAAAACATTCAGTACTTC. Its protein product is CASSPLGGQDSRVAKNIQYF.

This chain connects TRBV2 to TRBJ2-7, with 12 positions matching TRBD1. Looked up from germline, CDR1 is SNHLY and CDR2 is FYNNEI. The CDR3 runs 16 residues. The ends lost 6 bases at V and 1 base at J; junction bases unmatched: 7. The DNA of the CDR3 is TGTGCCAGCAGCGGGACAGGGGGCACCTATTCCTACGAGCAGTACTTC. Residues: CASSGTGGTYSYEQYF.

This sequence joins TRBV5-4 and TRBJ2-7; D remains unclear. The CDR3 sequence is 13 residues long. Trimming left V 4 bases short and J 0 bases short, with 8 bases between. Germline lookup yields CDR1 SGHNT and CDR2 YYREEE (reference sequence). The CDR3 protein is CASSRSYSYEQYF. DNA for the CDR3: TGTGCCAGCAGCCGGTCATACTCCTACGAGCAGTACTTC.

V gene TRBV27 combines with J gene TRBJ1-6, with 9 bases fitting TRBD1. This CDR3 has 16 residues. The germline V gene has CDR1 MNHEY and CDR2 SMNVEV (reference sequence). Germline trimming cut 2 bases from V and 10 bases from J; bases unmatched to any gene: 9. The CDR3 is CASSLLPGQGKSPLHF. The CDR3 DNA is TGTGCCAGCAGTTTACTTCCGGGACAGGGCAAATCACCCCTCCACTTT.

The chain links TRBV28 to TRBJ2-2; 14 bases are a match to TRBD2. V trimming: 5 bases; J trimming: 7 bases; junction bases outside the gene matches: 6. The CDR3 extends over 16 amino acids. Germline-derived CDR1 and CDR2 are MDHEN and SYDVKM. The DNA of the CDR3 is TGTGCCAGCAGTCCGGGGACTAGCGGGGGAGGCGGGGAGCTGTTTTTT. Translated: CASSPGTSGGGGELFF.

The genes are TRBV7-6 and TRBJ2-7; tentatively, D is TRBD1 (6 bases). The CDR3 sequence is 16 residues long. The ends were cut back, 5 bases at V and 6 bases at J, with 23 bases in the middle. Germline-derived CDR1 and CDR2 are SGHVS and FNYEAQ. The CDR3 loop is CASSPYQGTSLGEQYF. The CDR3 DNA sequence: TGTGCCAGCAGCCCCTATCAGGGGACCTCCCTCGGCGAGCAGTACTTC.

The chain links TRBV15 to TRBJ2-1; D may be TRBD1 or TRBD2 (7 bases each). The germline V gene encodes CDR1 LNHNV and CDR2 YYDKDF (reference sequence). The CDR3 spans 19 residues. V lost 0 bases and J lost 3, with 21 bases in between. CDR3 in DNA: TGTGCCACCAGCAGAGACGAAGACAGGGCTAGCGGATACTACAATGAGCAGTTCTTC. It specifies CATSRDEDRASGYYNEQFF.